The rows below give T cell receptor beta chains drawn from one sample of a study of T cells in Graves' hyperthyroidism and ophthalmopathy. One entry per CDR3 protein results from TCRdb running MiXCR on the multiplex PCR reads. The sample carries roughly 24,000 distinct CDR3 sequences, roughly 46% recorded once. The sample taken for sequencing was blood. The receptors come from a woman in her twenties or thirties with Graves' hyperthyroidism. CDR3s include the opening cysteine and the closing phenylalanine or tryptophan. The D gene is left open where the match is weak. Some rows mark clone size as missing; the rest say once, few, many or name a class of expanded clone.

clone size	V gene	D gene	J gene	CDR3 DNA	CDR3 protein
many	TRBV12-3/TRBV12-4	NA	TRBJ1-2	TGTGCCAGCAGTCCCGGACGGTCCTATGGCTACACCTTC	CASSPGRSYGYTF
NA	TRBV29-1	NA	TRBJ2-5	TGCAGCGTTGAAACGGACGCCCCAGGGGAGACCCAGTACTTC	CSVETDAPGETQYF
many	TRBV13	NA	TRBJ2-1	TGTGCCAGCAGCCCCGGCAATGAGCAGTTCTTC	CASSPGNEQFF
NA	TRBV12-5	TRBD1	TRBJ2-5	TGTGCTAGTGGTCCGGACAGGAACCAAGAGACCCAGTACTTC	CASGPDRNQETQYF
once	TRBV5-1	TRBD2	TRBJ2-3	TGCGCCAGCAGCTCCAGGACTAGCGGGAGGGTACGGGGCGCAGGTACGCAGTATTTT	CASSSRTSGRVRGAGTQYF
many	TRBV28	NA	TRBJ2-7	TGTGCCAGCAGTTCGGCCCCAACCTACGAGCAGTACTTC	CASSSAPTYEQYF
medium-sized	TRBV20-1	NA	TRBJ1-4	TGCAGTGCTATTGGGTCAACTAATGAAAAACTGTTTTTT	CSAIGSTNEKLFF
NA	TRBV6-1	NA	TRBJ2-7	TGTGCCAGCAGTGTGGCTAGTCTGCTCCACGAGCAGTACTTC	CASSVASLLHEQYF
many	TRBV11-2	NA	TRBJ2-7	TGTGCCAGCAGCTTAGGAGCAGGAGGTATCCACGAGCAGTACTTC	CASSLGAGGIHEQYF
many	TRBV19	NA	TRBJ1-2	TGTGCCAGTAGTATAATCTCTACAGCTCGACCTTATGGCTACACCTTC	CASSIISTARPYGYTF
NA	TRBV20-1	NA	TRBJ1-5	NA	CSALGLAEDNEQFFGPQHF
NA	TRBV24-1	NA	TRBJ2-3	TGTGCCACCAGTGTGGCCGCCACAGATACGCAGTATTTT	CATSVAATDTQYF
NA	TRBV24-1	TRBD2	TRBJ2-7	TGTGCCACCAGTGCCACTGAACCATGGACTAGCGGGAGCTCCTACGAGCAGTACTTC	CATSATEPWTSGSSYEQYF
many	TRBV6-6	NA	TRBJ1-1	TGTGCCAGCCGGGGGGTGGCGGAAGCTTTCTTT	CASRGVAEAFF
medium-sized	TRBV2	TRBD2	TRBJ2-7	TGTGCCAGCAGGGCAGGGACTAGCGGGAGGGCCAAGGGCGCATGGTACTTC	CASRAGTSGRAKGAWYF
many	TRBV5-1	NA	TRBJ2-3	TGCGCCAGCAGCCTGGGGGAGTTTATGAGAGATACGCAGTATTTT	CASSLGEFMRDTQYF
NA	TRBV7-2	NA	TRBJ1-6	TGTGCCAGCAGACCGGCGGGGGTCGGTTCACCCCTCCACTTT	CASRPAGVGSPLHF
many	TRBV19	TRBD2	TRBJ2-7	TGTGCCAGTAGTATAGATCTTTGGGGTAGCGGGCCAAGGTACTTC	CASSIDLWGSGPRYF
NA	TRBV28	NA	TRBJ2-2	TGTGCCAGCAGTTTTTGGAGCGGCCTCACCGGGGAGCTGTTTTTT	CASSFWSGLTGELFF
NA	TRBV2	TRBD1	TRBJ2-3	TGTGCCAGCAGCGGACAGGGGACAGATACGCAGTATTTT	CASSGQGTDTQYF
many	TRBV6-5	NA	TRBJ1-2	TGTGCCAGCAGCCCGATACAGGCAGGGATCGATGGCTACACCTTC	CASSPIQAGIDGYTF
NA	TRBV20-1	TRBD2	TRBJ2-2	TGCAGTGCCCTAGGACTAGCGGGAGGGTACACCGGGGAGCTGTTTTTT	CSALGLAGGYTGELFF
NA	TRBV19	TRBD1	TRBJ1-4	TGTGCCAGTAACGGGGGACAGGGCCTAGGGGAAAAACTGTTTTTT	CASNGGQGLGEKLFF
many	TRBV6-5	TRBD1	TRBJ1-1	TGTGCCAGCAGTTTGGACAGGGCTAGAACTGAAGCTTTCTTT	CASSLDRARTEAFF
NA	TRBV5-1	NA	TRBJ2-1	TGCGCCAGCAGCTTGGACGGAGCCAATGAGCAGTTCTTC	CASSLDGANEQFF
many	TRBV5-8	NA	TRBJ1-1	TGTGCCAGCAGCTTGGAACTGAGGGCTGAAGCTTTCTTT	CASSLELRAEAFF
many	TRBV18	NA	TRBJ2-7	TGTGCCAGCTCGCTGAACTTGGAGCAGTACTTC	CASSLNLEQYF
NA	TRBV20-1	NA	TRBJ2-3	TGCAGTGCTAGATTGAGTGTAGCGCAGTATTTT	CSARLSVAQYF